These 18 T cell receptor beta chains were sequenced from one sample in a study of cytomegalovirus exposure and HLA in healthy donors (dated by TCRdb to the late 2010s). Libraries came from the immunoSEQ multiplex PCR assay. TCRdb retrieved this table from immuneACCESS and kept in-frame rearrangements only. Not all clones are present; in checked studies, unresolved V genes account for under half, and no reason is known for the remainder. The sample contains fewer than 250,000 clones, roughly 80% of them found a single time. Clones ranked in the top ten supply 5.5% to 6.5% of the sample. Material: PBMCs. All receptors come from a woman under 30 in good health and CMV-seronegative.

This clone was counted once. V and J are TRBV10-3 and TRBJ2-1, with unresolved D. In germline, CDR1 is ENHRY, CDR2 SYGVKD. The CDR3 is made up of 14 amino acids. Trimming stripped 2 bases from V and 3 bases from J, with 8 bases between. CDR3 protein: CAISEGVGYNEQFF. The CDR3 coding sequence is TGTGCCATCAGTGAGGGCGTGGGCTACAATGAGCAGTTCTTC.

The J gene is TRBJ2-1, the V gene TRBV7-8, with D tentatively TRBD1 or TRBD2 (7 bases each). The CDR3 is 14 amino acids. The germline V gene encodes CDR1 SGHVS and CDR2 FQNEAQ. The V and J ends lost 4 bases and 6 bases respectively, with 13 bases between them. As DNA, the CDR3 is TGTGCCAGCAGCTCGGGACAGCGGGGCAATGAGCAGTTCTTC. It codes for CASSSGQRGNEQFF.

The V call is TRBV13, the J call TRBJ1-5; no definite D call. CDR3 length: 13 residues. Deletions cut 2 bases from V and 4 bases from J, with 6 bases between. CDR1 PRHDT and CDR2 FYEKMQ come from the germline V gene (reference sequence). This CDR3 is CASSLSRNQPQHF. CDR3 DNA: TGTGCCAGCAGCTTATCCCGAAATCAGCCCCAGCATTTT.

The chain joins TRBV11-2 to TRBJ1-1, with unresolved D. The length of the CDR3 is 16 residues. Trimming cost V 1 base and J 1 base, with 13 bases left between them. Looked up from germline, CDR1 is SGHAT and CDR2 is FQNNGV. The chain's CDR3 is CASSLVRRMGNTEAFF. Written as DNA, the CDR3 is TGTGCCAGCAGCTTAGTCCGGCGTATGGGGAACACTGAAGCTTTCTTT.

The table lists this clone with a count of one. The chain couples TRBV28 to TRBJ1-2, with a weak D call TRBD1 (5 bases). In germline, CDR1 is MDHEN, CDR2 SYDVKM. This CDR3 region has 14 residues. V was cut by 4 bases and J by 0 bases, with 9 bases left in between. The CDR3, as DNA: TGTGCCAGCAGTTCAACAGGTACTAACTATGGCTACACCTTC. Protein product: CASSSTGTNYGYTF.

The rearrangement links TRBV14 to TRBJ2-5, with TRBD1 as a possible D gene (5 bases). The CDR3 is made up of 15 amino acids. V dropped 1 base and J dropped 5 bases, with 14 bases sitting between them. Germline V gene data show CDR1 as SGHDN and CDR2 as FVKESK. The CDR3, as DNA: TGTGCCAGCAGCCAAGGACAGTATACTTGGGAGACCCAGTACTTC. Protein product: CASSQGQYTWETQYF.

The chain is built from TRBV6-5 and TRBJ2-3; D might be TRBD2 (6 bases). Germline CDR1 and CDR2: MNHEY and SVGAGI. This CDR3 has 14 residues. V was clipped by 7 bases and J by 0 bases, with 11 bases between them. CDR3 loop: CASTPGGSTDTQYF. The CDR3 coding sequence is TGTGCCAGCACCCCTGGAGGGAGCACAGATACGCAGTATTTT.

V is TRBV5-1 and J is TRBJ2-5, with D maybe TRBD1 (5 bases). Germline V gives CDR1 SGHRS, CDR2 YFSETQ. This CDR3 contains 16 residues. Trimming took off 3 bases at V and 0 bases at J, with 15 bases between the two ends. DNA of the CDR3: TGCGCCAGCAGCTACCGACAGCAATTCTACCAAGAGACCCAGTACTTC. This codes for CASSYRQQFYQETQYF.

CDR3 in DNA: TGTGCCAGCAGCTTGTCAGGGCTTGTGGAGACCCAGTACTTC. It specifies CASSLSGLVETQYF. The chain links TRBV5-6 to TRBJ2-5; D is possibly TRBD1 (5 bases). Trimming removed 1 base at V and 5 bases at J, with 12 bases between. The CDR3 consists of 14 residues. Germline CDR1 reads SGHDT; CDR2 reads YYEEEE.

The chain uses TRBV27 and TRBJ1-1; tentatively, D is TRBD1 (5 bases). Germline V gene data show CDR1 as MNHEY and CDR2 as SMNVEV (reference sequence). This CDR3 has 17 residues. Deletions cut 4 bases from V and 0 bases from J, with 18 bases between. The CDR3 protein is CASSSVGAGYMNTEAFF. DNA for the CDR3: TGTGCCAGCAGTTCCGTCGGGGCAGGCTATATGAACACTGAAGCTTTCTTT.

The CDR3 region is CASSLGTGGKYEQYF. As DNA, the CDR3 is TGCGCCAGCAGCTTGGGGACAGGGGGGAAATACGAGCAGTACTTC. V gene TRBV5-1 combines with J gene TRBJ2-7, with TRBD1 matching 10 bases. The CDR3 extends over 15 amino acids. The V segment lost 0 bases and the J segment 4 bases; nucleotides outside the gene matches: 4. Germline CDR1 and CDR2: SGHRS and YFSETQ.

CDR3 protein: CASSPWTGGRNEQFF. The CDR3 DNA sequence: TGTGCCAGCAGTCCCTGGACAGGGGGCAGAAATGAGCAGTTCTTC. The chain couples TRBV27 to TRBJ2-1; 11 nucleotides line up with TRBD1. Germline V gene sequence: CDR1 MNHEY, CDR2 SMNVEV (reference sequence). This CDR3 has 15 amino acids. J gave up 7 bases and V 5 bases, and 7 bases lay outside the gene matches.

The chain carries TRBV9 and TRBJ1-1; the match to TRBD1 covers 7 bases. The CDR3 is 15 residues long. The J segment lost 1 base and the V segment lost 0 bases, leaving 3 bases of the junction unmatched. Germline V CDR1 and CDR2: SGDLS, YYNGEE. CDR3 protein: CASSVAGQRNTEAFF. Here the CDR3 DNA reads TGTGCCAGCAGCGTAGCGGGACAGAGGAACACTGAAGCTTTCTTT.

The V gene is TRBV9, the J gene TRBJ2-3; a possible D gene is TRBD1 (6 bases). This CDR3 contains 15 residues. V was clipped by 3 bases and J by 3 bases, with 14 bases between them. Germline loops: CDR1 SGDLS, CDR2 YYNGEE. CDR3 nucleotide sequence: TGTGCCAGCAGCGCCGGCGGAAGGGGGACAGATACGCAGTATTTT. Its translation: CASSAGGRGTDTQYF.

This clone appeared a single time. The chain couples TRBV30 to TRBJ1-5, with D perhaps matching TRBD1 (5 bases). V lost 3 bases, J lost 6 bases, and 18 bases lay in between. Germline V gives CDR1 GTSNPN, CDR2 SVGIG (reference sequence). CDR3 length: 15 amino acids. In DNA form, the CDR3 reads TGTGCCTGGAGCCGCGACGACGCCAGGGTTCAGCCCCAGCATTTT. Protein: CAWSRDDARVQPQHF.

The rearrangement uses TRBV28 and TRBJ1-4, with a possible D match to TRBD1 (5 bases). V was shortened by 5 bases and J by 5 bases, with 15 bases between the two germline ends. This CDR3 contains 15 residues. Looked up from germline, CDR1 is MDHEN and CDR2 is SYDVKM. The CDR3 DNA reads TGTGCCAGCAGTCCCCGGGACCTACGGAATGAAAAACTGTTTTTT. It translates to CASSPRDLRNEKLFF.

The chain couples TRBV18 to TRBJ2-5, with a weak D call TRBD2 (6 bases). CDR1 is KGHSH and CDR2 is LQKENI in the germline V gene. Trimming left V 2 bases short and J 9 bases short, with 13 bases between. The CDR3 has 13 amino acids. DNA of the CDR3: TGTGCCAGCTCACCAGACCGTTCGGGGGCCCAGTACTTC. This codes for CASSPDRSGAQYF.

The CDR3 here is CATSRRSEGTEAFF. In DNA, the CDR3 is TGTGCCACCAGCAGGCGGTCGGAGGGTACTGAAGCTTTCTTT. The chain recombines TRBV15 with TRBJ1-1; D call uncertain. Germline-derived CDR1 and CDR2 are LNHNV and YYDKDF (reference sequence). Trimming took 3 bases from V and 5 from J, leaving 13 bases between them. This CDR3 region has 14 residues.